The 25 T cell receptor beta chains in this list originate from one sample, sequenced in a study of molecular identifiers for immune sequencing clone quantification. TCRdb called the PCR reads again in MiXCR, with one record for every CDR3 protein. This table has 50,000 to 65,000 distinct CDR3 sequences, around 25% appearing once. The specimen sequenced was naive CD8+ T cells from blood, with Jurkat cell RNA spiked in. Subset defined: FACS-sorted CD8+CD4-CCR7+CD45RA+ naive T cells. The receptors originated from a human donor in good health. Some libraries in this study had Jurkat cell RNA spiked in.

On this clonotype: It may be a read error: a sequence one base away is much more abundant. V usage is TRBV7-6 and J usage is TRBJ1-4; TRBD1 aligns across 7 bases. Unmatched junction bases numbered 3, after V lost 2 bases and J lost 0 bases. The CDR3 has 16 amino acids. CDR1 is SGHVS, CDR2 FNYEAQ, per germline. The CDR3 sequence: CASSLPGQSTNEKLFF. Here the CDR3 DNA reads TGTGCCAGCAGCTTACCGGGACAGTCAACTAATGAAAAACTGTTTTTT.

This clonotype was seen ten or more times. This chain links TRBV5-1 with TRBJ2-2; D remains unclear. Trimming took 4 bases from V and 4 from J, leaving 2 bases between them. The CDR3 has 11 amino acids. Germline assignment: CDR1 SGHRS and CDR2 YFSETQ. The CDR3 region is CASSGTGELFF. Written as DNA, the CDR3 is TGCGCCAGCAGCGGCACCGGGGAGCTGTTTTTT.

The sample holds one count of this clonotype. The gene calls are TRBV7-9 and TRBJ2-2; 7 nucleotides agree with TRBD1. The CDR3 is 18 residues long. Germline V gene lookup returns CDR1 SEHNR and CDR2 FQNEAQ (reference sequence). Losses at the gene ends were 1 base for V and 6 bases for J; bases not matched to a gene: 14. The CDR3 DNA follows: TGTGCCAGCAGCTTAGGCCTACGACAGGGTTTGCGCCCCGGGGAGCTGTTTTTT. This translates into CASSLGLRQGLRPGELFF. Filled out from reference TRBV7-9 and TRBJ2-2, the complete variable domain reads DTGVSQNPRHKITKRGQNVTFRCDPISEHNRLYWYRQTLGQGPEFLTYFQNEAQLEKSRLLSDRFSAERPKGSFSTLEIQRTEQGDSAMYLCASSLGLRQGLRPGELFFGEGSRLTVL.

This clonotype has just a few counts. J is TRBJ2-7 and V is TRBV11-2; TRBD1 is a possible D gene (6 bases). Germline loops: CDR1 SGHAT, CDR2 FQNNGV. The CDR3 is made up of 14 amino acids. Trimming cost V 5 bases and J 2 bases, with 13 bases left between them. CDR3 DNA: TGTGCCAGCAGCACCTACAGGGCTGCCTACGAGCAGTACTTC. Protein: CASSTYRAAYEQYF.

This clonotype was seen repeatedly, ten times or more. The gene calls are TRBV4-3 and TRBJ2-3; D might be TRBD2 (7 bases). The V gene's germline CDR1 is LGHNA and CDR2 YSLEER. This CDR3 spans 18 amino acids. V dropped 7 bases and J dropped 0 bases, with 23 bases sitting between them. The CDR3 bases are TGCGCCAGCACTCCTGAAGGGGGGGCGGGGGACAGCACAGATACGCAGTATTTT. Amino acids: CASTPEGGAGDSTDTQYF.

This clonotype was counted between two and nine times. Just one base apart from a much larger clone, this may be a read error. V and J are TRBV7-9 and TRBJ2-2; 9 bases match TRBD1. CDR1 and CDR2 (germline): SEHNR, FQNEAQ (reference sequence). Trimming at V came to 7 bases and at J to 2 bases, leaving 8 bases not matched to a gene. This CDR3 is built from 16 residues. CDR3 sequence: CASILEDRGNTGELFF. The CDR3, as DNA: TGTGCCAGCATCCTAGAGGACAGGGGAAACACCGGGGAGCTGTTTTTT.

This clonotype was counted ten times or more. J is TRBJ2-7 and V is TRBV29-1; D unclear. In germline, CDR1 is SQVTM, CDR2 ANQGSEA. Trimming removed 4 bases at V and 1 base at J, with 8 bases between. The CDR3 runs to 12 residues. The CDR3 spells CSVVADSYEQYF. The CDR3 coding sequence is TGCAGCGTTGTCGCAGATTCCTACGAGCAGTACTTC.

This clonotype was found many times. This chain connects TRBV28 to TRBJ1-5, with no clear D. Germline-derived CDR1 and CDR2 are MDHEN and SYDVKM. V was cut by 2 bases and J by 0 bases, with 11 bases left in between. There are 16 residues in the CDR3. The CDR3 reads CASSLDQDYSNQPQHF. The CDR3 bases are TGTGCCAGCAGTTTAGACCAAGACTATAGCAATCAGCCCCAGCATTTT.

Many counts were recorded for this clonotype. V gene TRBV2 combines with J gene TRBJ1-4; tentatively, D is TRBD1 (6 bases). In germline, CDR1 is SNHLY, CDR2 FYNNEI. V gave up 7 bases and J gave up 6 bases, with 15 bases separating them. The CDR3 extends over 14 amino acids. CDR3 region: CASKTGTRDEKLFF. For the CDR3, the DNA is TGTGCCAGCAAAACCGGGACACGGGATGAAAAACTGTTTTTT.

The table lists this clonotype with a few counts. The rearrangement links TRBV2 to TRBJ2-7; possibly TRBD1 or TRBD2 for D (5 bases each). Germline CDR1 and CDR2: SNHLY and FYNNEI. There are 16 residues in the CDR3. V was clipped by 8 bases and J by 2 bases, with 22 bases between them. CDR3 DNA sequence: TGTGCCAGCCAATCCGGGACGCTAAATAGCCCCTACGAGCAGTACTTC. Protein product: CASQSGTLNSPYEQYF.

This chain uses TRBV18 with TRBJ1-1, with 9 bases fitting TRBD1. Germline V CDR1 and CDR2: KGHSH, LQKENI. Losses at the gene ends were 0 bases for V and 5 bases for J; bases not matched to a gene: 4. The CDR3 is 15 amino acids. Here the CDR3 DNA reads TGTGCCAGCTCACCACCGATACAGGGGGCAACTGAAGCTTTCTTT. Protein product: CASSPPIQGATEAFF.

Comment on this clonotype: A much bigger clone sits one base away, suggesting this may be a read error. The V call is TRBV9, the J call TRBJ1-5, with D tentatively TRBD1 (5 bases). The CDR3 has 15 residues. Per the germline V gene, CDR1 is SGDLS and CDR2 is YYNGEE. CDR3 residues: CPSSSSGVPDQPQHF. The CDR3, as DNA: TGTCCCAGCAGTAGTTCGGGGGTTCCGGATCAGCCCCAGCATTTT.

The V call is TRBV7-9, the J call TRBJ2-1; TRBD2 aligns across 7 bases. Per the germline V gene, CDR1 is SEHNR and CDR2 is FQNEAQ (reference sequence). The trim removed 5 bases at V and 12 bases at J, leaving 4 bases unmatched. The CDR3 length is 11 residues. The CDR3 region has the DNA TGTGCCAGCAGCGTGGGCGGGGGGCAGTTCTTC. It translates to CASSVGGGQFF.

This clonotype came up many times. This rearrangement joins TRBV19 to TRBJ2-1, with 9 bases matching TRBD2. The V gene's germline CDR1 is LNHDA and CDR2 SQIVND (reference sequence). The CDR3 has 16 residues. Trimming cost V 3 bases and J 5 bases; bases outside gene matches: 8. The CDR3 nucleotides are TGTGCCAGTAGTATCTTTGCGGGGGGGCAGGACAATGAGCAGTTCTTC. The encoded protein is CASSIFAGGQDNEQFF.

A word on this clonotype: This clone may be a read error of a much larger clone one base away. In nucleotides, the CDR3 is TGTGCCGGCAGCATCTCCGGGACTAGCGCCGAAGAGACCCAGTACTTC. This translates into CAGSISGTSAEETQYF. The genes are TRBV9 and TRBJ2-5; 10 bases map to TRBD2. The CDR3 consists of 16 residues. The germline CDR1 and CDR2 sequences are SGDLS and YYNGEE.

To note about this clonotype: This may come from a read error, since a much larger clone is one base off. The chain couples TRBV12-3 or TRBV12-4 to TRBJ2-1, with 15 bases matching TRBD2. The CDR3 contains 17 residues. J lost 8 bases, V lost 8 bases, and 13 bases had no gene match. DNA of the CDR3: TGTGCCAGCGGTCCATGGACTAGCGGGAGGGCGCAATATGAGCAGTTCTTC. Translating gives CASGPWTSGRAQYEQFF.

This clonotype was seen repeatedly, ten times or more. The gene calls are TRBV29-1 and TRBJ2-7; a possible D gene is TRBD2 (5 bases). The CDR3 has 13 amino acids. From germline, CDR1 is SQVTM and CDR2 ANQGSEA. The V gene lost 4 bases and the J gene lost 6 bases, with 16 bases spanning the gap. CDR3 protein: CSVGTGIAAEQYF. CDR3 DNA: TGCAGCGTTGGGACCGGGATAGCTGCCGAGCAGTACTTC.

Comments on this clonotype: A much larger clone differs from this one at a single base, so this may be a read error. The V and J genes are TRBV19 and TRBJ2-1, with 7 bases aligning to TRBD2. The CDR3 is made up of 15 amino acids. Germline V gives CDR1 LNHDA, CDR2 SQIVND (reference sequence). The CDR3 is CASGMGGSNYNEQFF. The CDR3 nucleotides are TGTGCCAGTGGTATGGGCGGGAGCAACTACAATGAGCAGTTCTTC.

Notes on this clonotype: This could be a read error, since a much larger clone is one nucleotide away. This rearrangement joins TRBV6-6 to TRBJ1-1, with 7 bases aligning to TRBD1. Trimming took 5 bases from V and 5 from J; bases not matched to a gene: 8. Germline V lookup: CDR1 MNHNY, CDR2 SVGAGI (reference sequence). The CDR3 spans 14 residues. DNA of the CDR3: TGTGCCAGCAGTGCTACCGCGACAGGGACTGAAGCTTTCTTT. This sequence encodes CASSATATGTEAFF.

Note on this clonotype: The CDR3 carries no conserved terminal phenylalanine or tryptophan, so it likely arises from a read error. The DNA of the CDR3 is TGTGCCAGCAGTCCACCGGATGGGACAGGGGGCCTGGGCTACACCCTC. Translated, it gives CASSPPDGTGGLGYTL. The genes are TRBV12-3 or TRBV12-4 and TRBJ1-2, with TRBD1 matching over 12 bases. The V segment lost 5 bases and the J segment 8 bases; nucleotides outside the gene matches: 12. The CDR3 is 16 amino acids.

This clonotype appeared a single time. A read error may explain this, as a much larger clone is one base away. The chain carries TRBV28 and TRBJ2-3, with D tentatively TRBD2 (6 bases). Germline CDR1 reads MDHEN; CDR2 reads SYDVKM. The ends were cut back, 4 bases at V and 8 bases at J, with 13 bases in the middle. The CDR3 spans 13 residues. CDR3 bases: TGTGCCAGCAGTTCCGCCCAAGCGGGTACGCAGTATTTT. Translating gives CASSSAQAGTQYF.

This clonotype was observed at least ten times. This chain's CDR3 is CASSTGGWETQYF. In nucleotides, the CDR3 is TGTGCCAGCAGTACCGGTGGATGGGAGACCCAGTACTTC. The chain is built from TRBV13 and TRBJ2-5, with D unresolved. Germline values: CDR1 PRHDT, CDR2 FYEKMQ (reference sequence). The CDR3 covers 13 residues. Trimming took off 6 bases at V and 5 bases at J, with 13 bases between the two ends.

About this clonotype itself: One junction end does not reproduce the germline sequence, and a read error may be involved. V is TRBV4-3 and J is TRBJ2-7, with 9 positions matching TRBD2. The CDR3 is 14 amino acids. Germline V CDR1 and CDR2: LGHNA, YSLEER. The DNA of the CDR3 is TGCGCCAGCAGCCAAGGTAGCGGGGGCTACGCGCAGTACTTT. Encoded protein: CASSQGSGGYAQYF.

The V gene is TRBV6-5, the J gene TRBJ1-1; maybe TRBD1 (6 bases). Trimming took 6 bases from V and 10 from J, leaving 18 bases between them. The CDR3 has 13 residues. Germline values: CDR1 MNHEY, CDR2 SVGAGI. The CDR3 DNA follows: TGTGCCAGCAGGGCAGGGGCGTGCGCTGGAGCTTTCTTT. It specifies CASRAGACAGAFF.

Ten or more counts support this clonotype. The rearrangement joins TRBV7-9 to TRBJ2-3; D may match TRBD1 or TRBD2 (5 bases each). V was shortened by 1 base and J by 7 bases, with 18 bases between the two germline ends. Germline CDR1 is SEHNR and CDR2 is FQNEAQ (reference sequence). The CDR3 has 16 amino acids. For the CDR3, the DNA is TGTGCCAGCAGCTTAGAGCAGGGACGCCCCGAGAATACGCAGTATTTT. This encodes CASSLEQGRPENTQYF.